A selection of T cell receptor beta chains follows, all from one sample in a study of blood T cell repertoires in COVID-19. Sequencing used immunoSEQ multiplex PCR; TCRdb keeps in-frame clones, though not all of them. The data contain about 240,000 clones, roughly 86% of them seen just once; the ten biggest clones take up approximately 13%. The sequencing sample was made of peripheral blood. The receptors stem from an elderly man with acute or convalescent COVID-19. CDR3s include the opening cysteine and the closing phenylalanine or tryptophan. A D gene is named only where the DNA matches it firmly. The size field is filled for only some rows; it gives once, few, many or a size class.

D	V	size	J	DNA	CDR3
.	TRBV15	.	TRBJ1-1	TGTGCCACCACCGTGGGAGTATCCGGCGAAGAGCTTTTCTTT	CATTVGVSGEELFF
TRBD1	TRBV28	few	TRBJ2-1	TGTGCCAGCAGTGACAGGGGATTCTCCTACAATGAGCAGTTCTTC	CASSDRGFSYNEQFF
.	TRBV6-2/TRBV6-3	.	TRBJ1-5	TGTGCCAGCAGTAAACAGGGAGGGGGTGGCAATCAGCCCCAGCATTTT	CASSKQGGGGNQPQHF
TRBD1	TRBV5-6	.	TRBJ2-2	TGTGCCAGCAGCGCCTCAGGGGGACAGCCTCCCACCGGGGAGCTGTTTTTT	CASSASGGQPPTGELFF
.	TRBV6-6	.	TRBJ1-5	TGTGCCAGCAAGAGGAGAGTCAGCAATCAGCCCCAGCATTTT	CASKRRVSNQPQHF
.	TRBV3-1/TRBV3-2	.	TRBJ2-2	TGTGCCAGCAGCCAAGTCAGCACCGGGGAGCTGTTTTTT	CASSQVSTGELFF
.	TRBV18	few	TRBJ1-1	TGTGCCAGCTCACCACTAAACAGGGAGGGCACTGAAGCTTTCTTT	CASSPLNREGTEAFF
TRBD2	TRBV24-1	.	TRBJ2-1	TGTGCCACCAGTGACTCGGGACTAGCGGGGGGGGTCAATGAGCAGTTCTTC	CATSDSGLAGGVNEQFF
TRBD2	TRBV4-1	.	TRBJ2-1	TGCGCCAGCAGCCAAGTTCTCTCGACTAGCGGTGCCTACAATGAGCAGTTCTTC	CASSQVLSTSGAYNEQFF
TRBD2	TRBV15	.	TRBJ2-7	TGTGCCACGGGGGGGACCTACGAGCAGTACTTC	CATGGTYEQYF
TRBD2	TRBV19	.	TRBJ2-1	TGTGCCAGTAGTATAGGGAGCGGGAGGCACAATGAGCAGTTCTTC	CASSIGSGRHNEQFF
TRBD2	TRBV15	.	TRBJ2-1	TGTGCCACCAGCAGAGATCCAGGACTAGGGGACAATGAGCAGTTCTTC	CATSRDPGLGDNEQFF
TRBD2	TRBV19	.	TRBJ2-1	TGTGCCAGTAGTTTCGGCGGGGGGGCCAGAGGCAATGAGCAGTTCTTC	CASSFGGGARGNEQFF
TRBD2	TRBV28	.	TRBJ2-6	TGTGCCAGCAGCCTACCGGGACTATCCTCTGGGGCCAACGTCCTGACTTTC	CASSLPGLSSGANVLTF
TRBD2	TRBV20-1	.	TRBJ2-5	TGCAGTGCTAGTAATAACGGGGGGGCTGGGGAGACCCAGTACTTC	CSASNNGGAGETQYF
.	TRBV21-1	.	TRBJ2-5	TGTGCCAGCAGCAGCGACGTAGCGGGAGCGGCCCAAGAGACCCAGTACTTC	CASSSDVAGAAQETQYF
TRBD1	TRBV28	.	TRBJ1-4	TGTGCCAGCAGCCTAGGACAGGGGGGTGAAAAACTGTTTTTT	CASSLGQGGEKLFF
.	TRBV19	.	TRBJ1-2	TGTGCCAGTAGTATAGACCCGAATGGGCTCCACTATGGCTACACCTTC	CASSIDPNGLHYGYTF
TRBD1	TRBV6-2/TRBV6-3	.	TRBJ1-5	TGTGCCAGCAGTTCCGACAGGGCCCTCAATCAGCCCCAGCATTTT	CASSSDRALNQPQHF
TRBD1	TRBV3-1/TRBV3-2	.	TRBJ1-2	TGTGCCAGCAGCCAAGATGGGCAGGGGGTAGTTGGCTACACCTTC	CASSQDGQGVVGYTF
TRBD2	TRBV3-1/TRBV3-2	.	TRBJ2-3	TGTGCCAGCAGCCAGGGGACTAGCGGGAGTTCAGATACGCAGTATTTT	CASSQGTSGSSDTQYF
.	TRBV7-6	few	TRBJ1-5	TGTGCCAGCAGCCCGGACTCAGGCAATCAGCCCCAGCATTTT	CASSPDSGNQPQHF
.	TRBV7-3	.	TRBJ2-5	TGTGCCAGCAGCCCACGAGATGAGGAGACCCAGTACTTC	CASSPRDEETQYF
.	TRBV28	.	TRBJ1-2	TGTGCCAGCAGTGCGTCACGCGGGGGGTATGGCTACACCTTC	CASSASRGGYGYTF
.	TRBV7-2	.	TRBJ2-1	TGTGCCAGCAGCCTATCCCTCGATAATGAGCAGTTCTTC	CASSLSLDNEQFF
.	TRBV7-9	.	TRBJ1-1	TGTGCCAGCAGCTTAGGGGCGGGCACTGAAGCTTTCTTT	CASSLGAGTEAFF
TRBD1	TRBV9	.	TRBJ1-2	TGTGCCAGCAGCGAACCCGGGACAGGGGTCGGCTACACCTTC	CASSEPGTGVGYTF
TRBD1	TRBV6-5	.	TRBJ1-1	TGTGCCAGCAGCCCGGGACAGGGGGCACAAGAAGCTTTCTTT	CASSPGQGAQEAFF
.	TRBV13	.	TRBJ2-5	TGTGCCAGCAGCTACCGGCAAGAGACCCAGTACTTC	CASSYRQETQYF
TRBD1	TRBV13	once	TRBJ1-4	TGTGCCAGCAGCACGGGGACAGGTCAAAAACTGTTTTTT	CASSTGTGQKLFF
TRBD1	TRBV15	.	TRBJ1-2	TGTGCCACCAGCAGACCTGCGGGGACAGGCTTCGGCTACACCTTC	CATSRPAGTGFGYTF
.	TRBV7-9	once	TRBJ1-4	TGTGCCAGCAGCCCAATCAGGTCAACGGGGGAACTGTTTTTT	CASSPIRSTGELFF
TRBD1	TRBV29-1	.	TRBJ2-7	TGCAGCGGCGCACAGGGGCGAAACGAGCAGTACTTC	CSGAQGRNEQYF
TRBD2	TRBV20-1	.	TRBJ2-7	TGCAGTGCTAGTCCGGGGGGGGAGCAGTACTTC	CSASPGGEQYF
.	TRBV29-1	.	TRBJ2-6	TGCAGCGTTGAAGATCGGTACAGGAAGGGGGCCAACGTCCTGACTTTC	CSVEDRYRKGANVLTF
.	TRBV5-1	.	TRBJ1-2	TGCGCCAGCAGCTTTACAGGGCGCAGCGATGGCTACACCTTC	CASSFTGRSDGYTF
TRBD1	TRBV6-2/TRBV6-3	.	TRBJ1-2	TGTGCCAGCAGTGCACCGGGACAGAAGTATGGCTACACCTTC	CASSAPGQKYGYTF
.	TRBV5-5	.	TRBJ1-2	TGTGCCAGCAGCTTAAGAACGAGCGATGGCTACACCTTC	CASSLRTSDGYTF
TRBD1	TRBV5-5	.	TRBJ1-5	TGTGCCAGCAGCTCCTTGGGACAGGGGGATCAGCCCCAGCATTTT	CASSSLGQGDQPQHF
TRBD2	TRBV14	.	TRBJ2-2	TGTGCCAGCAGCCAAGCCCGGCTAGCGGGCGGGGAGCTGTTTTTT	CASSQARLAGGELFF
.	TRBV2	.	TRBJ1-1	TGTGCCAGCGATCTAGGGAACACTGAAGCTTTCTTT	CASDLGNTEAFF
.	TRBV10-1	few	TRBJ1-1	TGCGCCAGCAGTGACACCGACAGTTTGAACACTGAAGCTTTCTTT	CASSDTDSLNTEAFF
TRBD1	TRBV7-8	.	TRBJ1-2	TGTGCCAGCAGCTTCGACAGGGCGGATGGCTACACCTTC	CASSFDRADGYTF
.	TRBV5-4	.	TRBJ2-7	TGTGCCAGCAGCTTGGAACCAGCTGGAGACGAGCAGTACTTC	CASSLEPAGDEQYF
TRBD2	TRBV27	.	TRBJ2-2	TGTGCCAGCAGTACAAGCGGGGGCCCCGGGGAGCTGTTTTTT	CASSTSGGPGELFF
.	TRBV27	.	TRBJ2-5	TGTGCCAGCAGATACAGGTTCCAAGAGACCCAGTACTTC	CASRYRFQETQYF